This T cell receptor (beta chain) derives from a study of CD39 and CD103 CD8 tumor-infiltrating T cells listed by TCRdb under 2018. For the wider study: An HPV-positive HNSCC, an HPV-negative HNSCC, an ovarian cancer and a melanoma patient were represented in the repertoire comparisons shown. TCRbeta CDR3 deep sequencing compared repertoires of CD8 TIL subsets defined by CD103 and CD39 with peripheral memory CD8 T cells. Results and caveats for the whole study, not just this receptor: DP CD8 TILs appeared to be more oligoclonal than DN and SP CD8 TILs and blood memory CD8 T cells, with roughly 55-90% covered by the top 30 clonotypes. Clonotypes from DN TILs largely overlapped with peripheral memory CD8 repertoires, while clonotypes from DP TILs were only rarely found in blood or uninvolved lymph node.

For each subset, between about 9,000 and 100,000 sorted cells were used for genomic DNA extraction with the DNeasy Blood and Tissue Kit. The TCRbeta V-J or V-D-J regions were sequenced and mapped through the immunoSEQ service, and coverage above 10x per sample was achieved. Per the authors' processing: Only productive rearrangements exported from the immunoSEQ Analyzer platform were analyzed, with clonality assessed on the 500 most abundant clones. To quantify how much repertoires overlapped between populations, both the Morisita-Horn similarity index and the Jaccard index were used. In about six cancer patients, Morisita-Horn similarity was measured between the TCR repertoires of CD8 T-cell subsets. TCRdb holds this immuneACCESS table with in-frame rearrangements only. Some clones are missing; in checked studies, unresolved V genes explain under half, and the rest has no known cause. That table supplies the V and J calls and clone size; D and trimming were determined from the DNA. For this sample the table gives about 3,600 clones, of which 60% to 70% were detected only once. 25% of the sample belongs to the ten largest clones.

This clone is categorized as medium-sized (0.01 to 0.1%). Its binding antigen is unknown. No quality values exist for individual bases; no much larger clone is one base distant. At the time samples were collected, the patients were not on therapy, although their prior treatments varied from chemotherapy, radiotherapy, surgery and immunotherapy to none at all. After thawing, cells went through T lymphocyte enrichment using a negative-selection kit, with EpCAM beads added for tumor-infiltrating lymphocytes. For the CD8 TIL subsets, CD3+CD4-CD8+CD45RA- cells were FACS-sorted and divided into DN, SP and DP based on their expression of CD39 and CD103. Tumor specimens were minced and digested with hyaluronidase, collagenase and DNase for 1 h, filtered, Ficoll-enriched and cryopreserved. Populations were sorted on a FACSAria II to approximately 99% purity, and the cell pellets were frozen for TCR sequencing without being cultured.

The cysteine opens and the phenylalanine closes a CDR3 of 12 amino acids. Only CDR3 DNA remains: 36 bases, in frame from the first base. CDR1 MDHEN and CDR2 SYDVKM were looked up in the germline V gene. V and J are truncated by 5 bases and 9 bases respectively, leaving an intervening sequence of 14 bases. The receptor's source is a human donor with head and neck squamous cell carcinoma. The sample comprised CD39- CD103- CD8+ T cells sorted from the tumor. This sample's cell subset or site label indicates: CD103-CD39- double-negative CD45RA- CD8 T cells. The sequence links TRBV28 to TRBJ2-7, with TRBD2 tentatively as D gene (6 bases match). The nucleotide sequence is given as TGTGCCAGCAGTCCCCCACGGGGAGGGCAGTACTTC. It translates to CASSPPRGGQYF. The full variable domain, with segments outside the CDR3 supplied by the reference TRBV28 and TRBJ2-7 proteins, appears as DVKVTQSSRYLVKRTGEKVFLECVQDMDHENMFWYRQDPGLGLRLIYFSYDVKMKEKGDIPEGYSVSREKKERFSLILESASTNQTSMYLCASSPPRGGQYFGPGTRLTVT.